This T cell receptor beta chain was identified during a study of identical twins. The study, taken as a whole, reports: Within monozygotic twins, out-of-frame TCR alpha sharing was underestimated by the models. Researchers reported weaker excess twin sharing in beta out-of-frame sequences. Beta clonotypes that were abundant in cord blood contained fewer insertions, a pattern absent from memory repertoires.

Only a few counts were recorded for this clonotype. The antigen remains undetermined. cDNA carried unique molecular identifiers, and a universal primer site was added by template switching. TCRdb reprocessed the 5' RACE reads via MiXCR and lists one record per CDR3 protein. The table has around 1.7 million distinct CDR3 sequences, about 31% seen once; the top ten hold 0.25% to 0.3%. Sequencing was done on a sample of cord blood. The sequence derives from a newborn girl in good health.

The CDR3 DNA is TGTGCCAGCAGTTCCACGGGACTAGCGGGAGACGGGTTCTTC. Translating gives CASSSTGLAGDGFF. This rearrangement joins TRBV28 to TRBJ2-1; 14 nucleotides align to TRBD2. Trimming removed 4 bases from V and 15 bases from J; junction bases left unmatched: 8. Per the germline V gene, CDR1 is MDHEN and CDR2 is SYDVKM. The CDR3 is made up of 14 amino acids.